These 27 T cell receptor beta chains originate from one sample sequenced in a study of blood T cell repertoires in COVID-19. Produced via immunoSEQ multiplex PCR; TCRdb's table is partial and in-frame only. The sample includes some 290,000 clones, roughly 87% of them seen just once. Sample: peripheral blood. These receptors all come from a woman aged 50 to 65 who had recovered from COVID-19.

The table lists this clone with a count of one. This chain connects TRBV18 to TRBJ1-5, with D maybe TRBD1 (5 bases). The V end lost 1 base, the J end lost 3 bases, and 7 bases lay between the germline ends. This CDR3 spans 14 amino acids. Per the germline V gene, CDR1 is KGHSH and CDR2 is LQKENI. The CDR3 loop reads CASSPQGANQPQHF. In DNA form, the CDR3 reads TGTGCCAGCTCACCACAAGGGGCCAATCAGCCCCAGCATTTT.

V gene TRBV9 combines with J gene TRBJ1-6; a weak D match, TRBD1 (5 bases). V was shortened by 0 bases and J by 0 bases, with 10 bases between the two germline ends. The CDR3 extends over 17 amino acids. CDR1 is SGDLS, CDR2 YYNGEE, per germline. The CDR3 reads CASSVGPGGSYNSPLHF. CDR3 sequence (DNA): TGTGCCAGCAGCGTAGGGCCGGGGGGCTCCTATAATTCACCCCTCCACTTT.

This clone was observed once. This chain connects TRBV9 to TRBJ2-6, with unresolved D. This CDR3 contains 15 residues. The V gene's germline CDR1 is SGDLS and CDR2 YYNGEE. V was cut by 0 bases and J by 1 base, with 5 bases left in between. The CDR3 DNA follows: TGTGCCAGCAGCGTAGCCGGGTCTGGGGCCAACGTCCTGACTTTC. Amino acids: CASSVAGSGANVLTF.

J is TRBJ2-4 and V is TRBV5-4; 9 positions agree with TRBD2. This CDR3 region has 12 residues. Per the germline V gene, CDR1 is SGHNT and CDR2 is YYREEE (reference sequence). After removal of 6 bases from V and 5 bases from J, the junction contained 0 bases not matched to a gene. CDR3 residues: CASTSGENIQYF. CDR3 in DNA: TGTGCCAGCACTAGCGGGGAAAACATTCAGTACTTC.

The chain joins TRBV11-2 to TRBJ1-1; the match to TRBD1 covers 7 bases. The germline V gene encodes CDR1 SGHAT and CDR2 FQNNGV. The V and J ends lost 4 bases and 8 bases, in that order; junction bases with no gene match: 16. The CDR3 contains 16 residues. CDR3 sequence (DNA): TGTGCCAGCAGCTCATTGATAGTGGGACAGCAAAGCGAAGCTTTCTTT. Its protein is CASSSLIVGQQSEAFF.

The rearrangement links TRBV5-4 to TRBJ1-1; tentatively, D is TRBD1 (6 bases). Trimming cost V 4 bases and J 5 bases, with 15 bases left between them. This CDR3 comprises 14 residues. Germline values: CDR1 SGHNT, CDR2 YYREEE (reference sequence). The CDR3 DNA follows: TGTGCCAGCAGCGCAGGGGAAGGGGGTACTGAAGCTTTCTTT. Its protein is CASSAGEGGTEAFF.

This clone is a singleton in its sample. V usage is TRBV29-1 and J usage is TRBJ2-1, with 13 bases that match TRBD2. The CDR3 runs to 16 residues. The germline V gene has CDR1 SQVTM and CDR2 ANQGSEA. V trimming: 7 bases; J trimming: 1 base; junction bases outside the gene matches: 7. The CDR3 is CSAHGLAGESYNEQFF. CDR3 nucleotide sequence: TGCAGCGCACATGGACTAGCGGGAGAATCCTACAATGAGCAGTTCTTC.

This chain uses TRBV5-1 with TRBJ2-7; 12 bases map to TRBD1. Germline CDR1 is SGHRS and CDR2 is YFSETQ. The CDR3 is 14 amino acids. The J segment lost 7 bases and the V segment lost 5 bases, leaving 7 bases of the junction unmatched. The DNA for the CDR3 is TGCGCCAGCAGTAAGGGACAGGGGGCGGGTGAGCAGTACTTC. Translated, it gives CASSKGQGAGEQYF. The full variable domain, rest sourced from reference TRBV5-1 and TRBJ2-7, is KAGVTQTPRYLIKTRGQQVTLSCSPISGHRSVSWYQQTPGQGLQFLFEYFSETQRNKGNFPGRFSGRQFSNSRSEMNVSTLELGDSALYLCASSKGQGAGEQYFGPGTRLTVT.

The chain has TRBV19 and TRBJ1-2; TRBD1 agrees at 8 bases. From germline, CDR1 is LNHDA and CDR2 SQIVND (reference sequence). After removal of 4 bases from V and 5 bases from J, the junction contained 6 bases not matched to a gene. The CDR3 is made up of 14 amino acids. Here the CDR3 DNA reads TGTGCCAGTAGTACCCGGGACAGGATGTATGGCTACACCTTC. Translation gives CASSTRDRMYGYTF. The full variable domain, with the rest looked up from reference TRBV19 and TRBJ1-2, is DGGITQSPKYLFRKEGQNVTLSCEQNLNHDAMYWYRQDPGQGLRLIYYSQIVNDFQKGDIAEGYSVSREKKESFPLTVTSAQKNPTAFYLCASSTRDRMYGYTFGSGTRLTVV.

The chain employs TRBV19 and TRBJ1-6; TRBD1 aligns across 10 bases. The CDR3 runs 14 residues. Germline V lookup: CDR1 LNHDA, CDR2 SQIVND (reference sequence). V was pared by 4 bases and J by 10 bases, with 4 bases of the junction left unmatched. DNA for the CDR3: TGTGCCAGTAGTACGGGGACAGGGGTATCACCCCTCCACTTT. Its translation: CASSTGTGVSPLHF.

This rearrangement joins TRBV5-1 to TRBJ2-7, with TRBD1 matching 9 bases. V shed 0 bases and J 2 bases; nucleotides not matched to a gene: 3. The CDR3 loop spans 15 amino acids. Germline values: CDR1 SGHRS, CDR2 YFSETQ. The CDR3 loop reads CASSLVGTGTYEQYF. The DNA for the CDR3 is TGCGCCAGCAGCTTGGTAGGGACAGGGACCTACGAGCAGTACTTC.

In DNA, the CDR3 is TGTGCCAGACCCCAAGAGACAGGTTCTTCCTCTGGGGCCAACGTCCTGACTTTC. It translates to CARPQETGSSSGANVLTF. This chain links TRBV28 with TRBJ2-6; possible D gene TRBD1, 6 bases. V lost 9 bases to trimming and J lost 0 bases, with 21 bases between them. In germline, CDR1 is MDHEN, CDR2 SYDVKM. The CDR3 consists of 18 residues.

This rearrangement joins TRBV7-2 to TRBJ2-1, with TRBD2 identical over 12 bases. Trimming removed 5 bases from V and 0 bases from J; junction bases left unmatched: 5. CDR1 is SGHTA and CDR2 is FQGNSA in the germline V gene. CDR3 length: 17 amino acids. The CDR3 sequence is CASSTGLAGSSYNEQFF. The DNA for the CDR3 is TGTGCCAGCAGCACCGGACTAGCGGGAAGCTCCTACAATGAGCAGTTCTTC. The variable domain in full, completed from reference TRBV7-2 and TRBJ2-1, reads GAGVSQSPSNKVTEKGKDVELRCDPISGHTALYWYRQSLGQGLEFLIYFQGNSAPDKSGLPSDRFSAERTGGSVSTLTIQRTQQEDSAVYLCASSTGLAGSSYNEQFFGPGTRLTVL.

The J gene is TRBJ1-6, the V gene TRBV19; 10 bases map to TRBD1. Looked up from germline, CDR1 is LNHDA and CDR2 is SQIVND (reference sequence). Unmatched junction bases numbered 8, after V lost 5 bases and J lost 7 bases. The CDR3 is made up of 16 amino acids. This chain's CDR3 is CASSPRGQGKNSPLHF. CDR3 DNA: TGTGCCAGTAGTCCCCGGGGACAGGGGAAAAATTCACCCCTCCACTTT.

J is TRBJ1-2 and V is TRBV7-2; the match to TRBD1 covers 7 bases. With 1 base clipped from V and 4 bases from J, the junction kept 0 bases outside the gene matches. The length of the CDR3 is 13 residues. Germline CDR1 is SGHTA and CDR2 is FQGNSA. The CDR3 spells CASSLDRGYGYTF. CDR3 sequence (DNA): TGTGCCAGCAGCTTAGACAGGGGCTATGGCTACACCTTC.

The chain uses TRBV9 and TRBJ1-4, with D possibly matching TRBD1 (5 bases). Trimming took off 4 bases at V and 2 bases at J, with 15 bases between the two ends. Germline CDR1 and CDR2: SGDLS and YYNGEE. CDR3 length: 16 residues. CDR3 in DNA: TGTGCCAGCAGCACAAGCGGGGCGCTTACTAATGAAAAACTGTTTTTT. Its protein product is CASSTSGALTNEKLFF.

This chain uses TRBV7-8 with TRBJ1-1; the D is unclear. CDR1 and CDR2 from the germline V gene are SGHVS and FQNEAQ. Trimming took 1 base from V and 1 from J, leaving 10 bases between them. This CDR3 is 15 amino acids long. The chain's CDR3 is CASSLVPTQNTEAFF. The CDR3 nucleotides are TGTGCCAGCAGCTTAGTGCCGACACAGAACACTGAAGCTTTCTTT.

This chain joins TRBV10-3 and TRBJ1-6, with 9 nucleotides matching TRBD1. CDR3 size: 14 residues. The V gene's germline CDR1 is ENHRY and CDR2 SYGVKD. Losses at the gene ends were 8 bases for V and 7 bases for J; bases not matched to a gene: 6. CDR3 residues: CAIGTGTGNSPLHF. CDR3 nucleotide sequence: TGTGCCATCGGAACGGGGACAGGGAATTCACCCCTCCACTTT.

The rearrangement uses TRBV7-9 and TRBJ1-5, with 12 bases fitting TRBD1. V gave up 2 bases and J gave up 2 bases; unmatched junction bases: 7. This CDR3 comprises 18 residues. Germline V gene sequence: CDR1 SEHNR, CDR2 FQNEAQ (reference sequence). CDR3: CASSLYGTGGGGNQPQHF. Here the CDR3 DNA reads TGTGCCAGCAGCTTATACGGGACAGGGGGCGGGGGCAATCAGCCCCAGCATTTT.

The chain employs TRBV4-1 and TRBJ1-3, with D maybe TRBD1 (6 bases). Germline assignment: CDR1 MGHRA and CDR2 YSYEKL. The CDR3 consists of 18 residues. The V end lost 1 base, the J end lost 0 bases, and 16 bases lay between the germline ends. This CDR3 reads CASSQGVGARSSGNTIYF. The CDR3 DNA sequence: TGCGCCAGCAGCCAAGGGGTGGGGGCCCGAAGCTCTGGAAACACCATATATTTT.

V and J are TRBV29-1 and TRBJ1-3; 10 positions match TRBD1. This CDR3 is built from 14 residues. V gave up 7 bases and J gave up 0 bases; unmatched junction bases: 3. Looked up from germline, CDR1 is SQVTM and CDR2 is ANQGSEA. The DNA for the CDR3 is TGCAGCGGGACAGGGGGACCCTCTGGAAACACCATATATTTT. Encoded protein: CSGTGGPSGNTIYF.

The chain carries TRBV4-3 and TRBJ1-2, with 10 bases aligning to TRBD1. Per the germline V gene, CDR1 is LGHNA and CDR2 is YSLEER. V lost 4 bases, J lost 8 bases, and 10 bases stayed unmatched. The CDR3 contains 15 residues. The CDR3 bases are TGCGCCAGCAGCCCTGAGGGACAGGGGTTTGGAGGCTACACCTTC. This translates into CASSPEGQGFGGYTF.

The V and J genes are TRBV19 and TRBJ2-1, with 13 bases fitting TRBD2. CDR3 length equals 17 residues. J lost 9 bases, V lost 5 bases, and 13 bases had no gene match. Germline V gene lookup returns CDR1 LNHDA and CDR2 SQIVND (reference sequence). The CDR3 loop reads CASSPRTSGGPAIEQFF. The DNA of the CDR3 is TGTGCCAGTAGTCCCAGGACTAGCGGGGGCCCGGCCATTGAGCAGTTCTTC.

The chain has TRBV10-3 and TRBJ1-2; no clear D gene. CDR1 and CDR2 (germline): ENHRY, SYGVKD. Deletions cut 3 bases from V and 2 bases from J, with 10 bases between. The CDR3 is 14 amino acids. This chain's CDR3 is CAISDGSLNYGYTF. CDR3 nucleotide sequence: TGTGCCATCAGTGACGGGAGTCTGAACTATGGCTACACCTTC.

This chain links TRBV18 with TRBJ2-7, with no clear D. Looked up from germline, CDR1 is KGHSH and CDR2 is LQKENI. V was cut by 3 bases and J by 5 bases, with 17 bases left in between. The CDR3 contains 15 residues. The CDR3 loop reads CASSPSFLWAHEQYF. In DNA, the CDR3 is TGTGCCAGCTCACCTTCCTTCTTGTGGGCCCACGAGCAGTACTTC.

This rearrangement joins TRBV29-1 to TRBJ1-2, with 10 bases matching TRBD1. The V gene's germline CDR1 is SQVTM and CDR2 ANQGSEA. The CDR3 sequence is 11 residues long. Trimming at V came to 7 bases and at J to 9 bases, leaving 5 bases not matched to a gene. The CDR3 region has the DNA TGCAGCGCTGACAGGGGGCCACGCTACACCTTC. Translating gives CSADRGPRYTF.

Only one count was recorded for this clone. The V call is TRBV7-2, the J call TRBJ1-5, with D perhaps TRBD1 (5 bases). Between the trimmed V and J ends, which lost 2 bases and 6 bases, there was a span of 11 bases. The germline V gene encodes CDR1 SGHTA and CDR2 FQGNSA. This CDR3 is built from 14 residues. The CDR3 sequence: CASSLQGTPQPQHF. CDR3 nucleotides: TGTGCCAGCAGCTTACAGGGTACCCCTCAGCCCCAGCATTTT.